This TCR beta chain comes out of a study of blood T cells in healthy people across ages. Primed by a sample-barcoded 5' primer and a J-beta primer mix, a second PCR proceeded for about 7 to 11 cycles. TCRdb called the 5' RACE reads again in MiXCR, with one record for every CDR3 protein. The sample carries approximately 800,000 distinct CDR3 sequences, about 45% recorded once. This clonotype has a handful of counts. Trimming at V came to 4 bases and at J to 3 bases, leaving 14 bases not matched to a gene. Looked up from germline, CDR1 is LGHNA and CDR2 is YNFKEQ. The CDR3 is made up of 20 amino acids. The clonotype originates from a man older than 75 in good health. Sequences were obtained from blood. This chain joins TRBV4-2 and TRBJ2-2; 13 nucleotides agree with TRBD2. For the CDR3, the DNA is TGTGCCAGCAGCCGATCATTCACTAGCGGGAGGGCCCTCGACACCGGGGAGCTGTTTTTT. This sequence encodes CASSRSFTSGRALDTGELFF.